This T cell receptor (beta chain) originates from a study of T cell changes during pregnancy in multiple sclerosis. In regard to this clone: Other DNA sequences from this sample encode an identical CDR3 as well.

The CDR3 has 15 residues. V was trimmed by 6 bases and J by 0 bases, leaving 11 bases between them. CDR1 is MNHEY and CDR2 is SMNVEV in the germline V gene (reference sequence). The table came from immunoSEQ multiplex PCR; TCRdb's copy has only in-frame clones and leaves some out. The sample records around 110,000 clones, around 90% being singletons. This receptor was taken from a female donor with multiple sclerosis, enrolled in a pregnancy study. Specimen: peripheral blood, collected before pregnancy. The chain uses TRBV27 and TRBJ1-4; D possibly corresponds to TRBD1 (5 bases). The CDR3 coding sequence is TGTGCCAGCAGCCCCGGGGGTGCAACTAATGAAAAACTGTTTTTT. This gives the protein CASSPGGATNEKLFF.